This TCR beta chain emerged from a study of breast tumors, draining lymph nodes, adjacent tissues. Findings and caveats of the study: The lymph node origin of tumor T cells was framed as consistent with a hypothesis, not demonstrated.

This clonotype was observed many times. Its antigen remains unknown. Samples came from axillary lymph nodes draining the breast cancer. TCRdb reprocessed the multiplex PCR reads via MiXCR and lists one record per CDR3 protein. The sample yields about 80,000 distinct CDR3 sequences, roughly 19% seen once. The source material was axillary lymph node tissue. This receptor was identified in a female donor with breast cancer. Some clones in this sample may be carry-over from other donors' samples.

DNA for the CDR3: TGTGCCAGCAGTCCAGGGACATTCCAAGAGACCCAGTACTTC. It specifies CASSPGTFQETQYF. The chain recombines TRBV12-3 or TRBV12-4 with TRBJ2-5; tentative D call: TRBD1 (6 bases). V was pared by 5 bases and J by 1 base, with 11 bases between. The CDR3 sequence is 14 residues long.